The 20 T cell receptor beta chains given below trace back to one sample, sequenced in a study of blood T cell repertoires in COVID-19. The assay was immunoSEQ multiplex PCR, and TCRdb's table has in-frame clones only and misses some. The sample holds some 350,000 clones, 87% seen once. The sample consisted of peripheral blood. The receptors stem from a woman aged 45-65 years with COVID-19, enrolled during active disease.

The V call is TRBV27, the J call TRBJ1-3; D uncertain. The V gene lost 8 bases and the J gene lost 2 bases, with 13 bases spanning the gap. Germline V gives CDR1 MNHEY, CDR2 SMNVEV (reference sequence). The CDR3 sequence is 14 residues long. The CDR3 DNA is TGTGCCAGCGGGTCAGCGGGCCCTGGAAACACCATATATTTT. This translates into CASGSAGPGNTIYF.

The sample holds a few counts of this clone. CDR3: CASSLRFRTTEVGQYF. The CDR3 DNA follows: TGCGCCAGCAGCCTACGTTTCCGGACTACGGAGGTGGGGCAGTACTTC. J is TRBJ2-7 and V is TRBV5-1, with D possibly TRBD2 on 6 matching bases. Trimming left V 4 bases short and J 9 bases short, with 26 bases between. The germline CDR1 and CDR2 sequences are SGHRS and YFSETQ. The CDR3 has 16 amino acids.

The chain has TRBV9 and TRBJ2-2; 9 bases are shared with TRBD1. Trimming removed 4 bases from V and 5 bases from J; junction bases left unmatched: 9. This CDR3 comprises 16 residues. From germline, CDR1 is SGDLS and CDR2 YYNGEE. The CDR3 DNA reads as TGTGCCAGCAGCCCTAGTGGGACAGGGCTTACCGGGGAGCTGTTTTTT. Translated, it gives CASSPSGTGLTGELFF.

The CDR3 nucleotides are TGTGCCAGCAGTTACACGACTAACGAGCAGTACTTC. This sequence encodes CASSYTTNEQYF. The J gene is TRBJ2-7, the V gene TRBV6-2 or TRBV6-3, with D possibly matching TRBD2 (5 bases). Trimming shortened V by 2 bases and J by 5 bases, and 7 bases separated the two germline ends. Germline loops: CDR1 MNHEY, CDR2 SVGEGT. The CDR3 consists of 12 residues.

V is TRBV4-2 and J is TRBJ2-1; 9 nucleotides align to TRBD2. V gave up 5 bases and J gave up 3 bases; unmatched junction bases: 5. Germline CDR1 is LGHNA and CDR2 is YNFKEQ. This CDR3 is 15 amino acids long. This CDR3 is CASSDSGRFYNEQFF. The CDR3 region has the DNA TGTGCCAGCAGCGATAGCGGGAGATTCTACAATGAGCAGTTCTTC.

This clone showed up just a few times. J is TRBJ1-1 and V is TRBV27; TRBD1 might be the D (5 bases). V dropped 3 bases and J dropped 4 bases, with 15 bases sitting between them. The CDR3 length is 15 residues. Germline V CDR1 and CDR2: MNHEY, SMNVEV (reference sequence). CDR3 region: CASSFRYTGSTEAFF. As DNA, the CDR3 is TGTGCCAGCAGTTTCCGATATACAGGTAGCACTGAAGCTTTCTTT.

This chain links TRBV24-1 with TRBJ1-5; 8 bases match TRBD1. V lost 6 bases to trimming and J lost 1 base; unmatched junction nucleotides: 1. Germline lookup yields CDR1 KGHDR and CDR2 SFDVKD. The CDR3 has 14 amino acids. Written as DNA, the CDR3 is TGTGCCACCAGTTGGACAGGGAGCAATCAGCCCCAGCATTTT. This codes for CATSWTGSNQPQHF.

The chain employs TRBV6-2 or TRBV6-3 and TRBJ1-4; 10 bases align to TRBD1. Germline lookup yields CDR1 MNHEY and CDR2 SVGEGT. Trimming cost V 6 bases and J 6 bases; bases outside gene matches: 10. The CDR3 totals 16 residues. The CDR3 protein is CASSPRQGARDEKLFF. CDR3 nucleotide sequence: TGTGCCAGCAGCCCGAGACAGGGGGCGAGGGATGAAAAACTGTTTTTT.

The chain recombines TRBV6-5 with TRBJ2-3; D may be TRBD1 (5 bases). The CDR3 totals 14 residues. Germline V gives CDR1 MNHEY, CDR2 SVGAGI. Trimming stripped 5 bases from V and 3 bases from J, with 12 bases between. The CDR3: CASSLTGSTDTQYF. The CDR3 DNA reads TGTGCCAGCAGTCTAACAGGATCTACAGATACGCAGTATTTT.

The chain combines TRBV19 with TRBJ2-7; weak D call: TRBD1 (5 bases). Germline loops: CDR1 LNHDA, CDR2 SQIVND (reference sequence). V was shortened by 6 bases and J by 2 bases, with 14 bases between the two germline ends. The CDR3 totals 14 residues. CDR3 region: CASRDKAKTYEQYF. In DNA, the CDR3 is TGTGCCAGTAGGGACAAGGCAAAAACCTACGAGCAGTACTTC. Looking up the rest from reference TRBV19 and TRBJ2-7 gives the full variable domain: DGGITQSPKYLFRKEGQNVTLSCEQNLNHDAMYWYRQDPGQGLRLIYYSQIVNDFQKGDIAEGYSVSREKKESFPLTVTSAQKNPTAFYLCASRDKAKTYEQYFGPGTRLTVT.

This chain uses TRBV7-3 with TRBJ2-1, with 14 bases aligning to TRBD2. CDR3 size: 15 residues. CDR1 and CDR2 from the germline V gene are SGHTA and FQGTGA. With V trimmed by 5 bases and J by 6 bases, 3 bases remained unmatched. The DNA for the CDR3 is TGTGCCAGCAGCCAAGGGACTAGCGGGAGCAATGAGCAGTTCTTC. This sequence encodes CASSQGTSGSNEQFF.

The V gene is TRBV19, the J gene TRBJ1-1, with 7 bases identical to TRBD1. After removal of 5 bases from V and 0 bases from J, the junction contained 9 bases not matched to a gene. Looked up from germline, CDR1 is LNHDA and CDR2 is SQIVND (reference sequence). The CDR3 has 16 residues. This CDR3 is CASSYDHTGVNTEAFF. DNA for the CDR3: TGTGCCAGTAGTTACGACCATACAGGGGTGAACACTGAAGCTTTCTTT.

This chain connects TRBV24-1 to TRBJ2-3; no reliable D call. The CDR3 covers 11 residues. Germline assignment: CDR1 KGHDR and CDR2 SFDVKD. V lost 7 bases to trimming and J lost 8 bases, with 9 bases between them. CDR3 nucleotide sequence: TGTGCCACCAGCGACCGGGTTACGCAGTATTTT. Translating it yields CATSDRVTQYF.

J is TRBJ2-3 and V is TRBV30; TRBD1 agrees at 9 bases. CDR3 length: 17 amino acids. Germline CDR1 reads GTSNPN; CDR2 reads SVGIG (reference sequence). Trimming at V came to 1 base and at J to 1 base, leaving 9 bases not matched to a gene. For the CDR3, the DNA is TGTGCCTGGAGTGACGACTTCCGGGACAGGGGCACAGATACGCAGTATTTT. Its protein is CAWSDDFRDRGTDTQYF.

In nucleotides, the CDR3 is TGTGCCAGCAGCTCCGGGACAGGGAGAAACACCATATATTTT. Translation gives CASSSGTGRNTIYF. This sequence joins TRBV9 and TRBJ1-3; 9 bases agree with TRBD1. The V gene's germline CDR1 is SGDLS and CDR2 YYNGEE. With V trimmed by 4 bases and J by 5 bases, 4 bases remained unmatched. The CDR3 runs to 14 residues.

V is TRBV19 and J is TRBJ2-7; D is perhaps TRBD2 (7 bases). CDR3 length: 18 amino acids. Germline loops: CDR1 LNHDA, CDR2 SQIVND (reference sequence). V lost 5 bases, J lost 3 bases, and 26 bases lay in between. The CDR3 DNA follows: TGTGCCAGTAGTCAACTGGGGGCGCGGGCTAGCGGTGACTACGAGCAGTACTTC. Its translation is CASSQLGARASGDYEQYF.

This chain uses TRBV5-6 with TRBJ2-7; 12 bases are shared with TRBD2. V shed 4 bases, J shed 7 bases, and the junction held 9 bases outside the gene matches. Germline V lookup: CDR1 SGHDT, CDR2 YYEEEE. The CDR3 spans 15 residues. The CDR3, as DNA: TGTGCCAGCAGCCTGTGGACTAGCGGGATTGGAGAGCAGTACTTC. This sequence encodes CASSLWTSGIGEQYF. The entire variable domain, with the rest obtained from reference TRBV5-6 and TRBJ2-7, is as follows: DAGVTQSPTHLIKTRGQQVTLRCSPKSGHDTVSWYQQALGQGPQFIFQYYEEEERQRGNFPDRFSGHQFPNYSSELNVNALLLGDSALYLCASSLWTSGIGEQYFGPGTRLTVT.

This chain links TRBV6-1 with TRBJ2-3; D may be TRBD2 (6 bases). The germline V gene encodes CDR1 MNHNS and CDR2 SASEGT. This CDR3 has 14 amino acids. The V end was cut by 6 bases, the J end by 4 bases, with 14 bases between. The CDR3 loop is CASSVGGSPDTQYF. CDR3 sequence (DNA): TGTGCCAGCAGCGTGGGAGGAAGCCCAGATACGCAGTATTTT.

The sample holds one count of this clone. V is TRBV25-1 and J is TRBJ2-5; 7 bases map to TRBD2. CDR1 is MGHDK and CDR2 is SYGVNS in the germline V gene. V trimming: 1 base; J trimming: 4 bases; junction bases outside the gene matches: 9. This CDR3 comprises 16 residues. Here the CDR3 reads CASSESGVGGGETQYF. As DNA, the CDR3 is TGTGCCAGCAGTGAATCCGGCGTTGGGGGGGGAGAGACCCAGTACTTC.

This clone was counted only a few times. This chain connects TRBV2 to TRBJ1-5; no firm D call. This CDR3 has 16 residues. Germline lookup yields CDR1 SNHLY and CDR2 FYNNEI. V shed 3 bases and J shed 4 bases, with 16 bases lying between them. In DNA, the CDR3 is TGTGCCAGCAGTGATCCTTTGTCTTTGAGAAATCAGCCCCAGCATTTT. Protein sequence: CASSDPLSLRNQPQHF.